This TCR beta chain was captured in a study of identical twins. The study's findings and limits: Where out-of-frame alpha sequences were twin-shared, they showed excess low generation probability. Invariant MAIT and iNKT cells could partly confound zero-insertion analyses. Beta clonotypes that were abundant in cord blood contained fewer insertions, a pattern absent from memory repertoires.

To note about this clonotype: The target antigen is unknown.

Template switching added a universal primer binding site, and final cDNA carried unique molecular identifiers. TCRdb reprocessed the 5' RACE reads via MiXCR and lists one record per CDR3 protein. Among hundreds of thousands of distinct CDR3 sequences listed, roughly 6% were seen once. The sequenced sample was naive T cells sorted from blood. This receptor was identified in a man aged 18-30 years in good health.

As DNA, the CDR3 is TGTGCTAGTGGTTTTTCCTCGGGGACTAGCGGCTCCTACGAGCAGTACTTC. It codes for CASGFSSGTSGSYEQYF. The rearrangement joins TRBV12-5 to TRBJ2-7; TRBD2 matches 11 bases. The V gene end was trimmed by 3 bases and the J gene end by 0 bases; junction bases not matched to a gene: 7. The CDR3 is 17 residues long. From germline, CDR1 is LGHNT and CDR2 FRNRAP.